This T cell receptor beta chain was captured in a study of blood T cell repertoires in COVID-19. J lost 6 bases, V lost 6 bases, and 9 bases had no gene match. Germline CDR1 reads MNHEY; CDR2 reads SVGEGT. This CDR3 comprises 16 residues. Clones were sequenced by immunoSEQ multiplex PCR, and TCRdb holds only the in-frame ones, with some missing. Altogether some 280,000 clones are present, approximately 90% being singletons, with the ten largest covering about an eighth. The sequenced material came from peripheral blood. The chain joins TRBV6-2 or TRBV6-3 to TRBJ1-5; TRBD1 matches 12 bases. The TCR originated in an older woman with acute or convalescent COVID-19. The CDR3 sequence: CASSPAGTGGFQPQHF. In DNA form, the CDR3 reads TGTGCCAGCAGCCCTGCCGGGACAGGGGGCTTTCAGCCCCAGCATTTT.